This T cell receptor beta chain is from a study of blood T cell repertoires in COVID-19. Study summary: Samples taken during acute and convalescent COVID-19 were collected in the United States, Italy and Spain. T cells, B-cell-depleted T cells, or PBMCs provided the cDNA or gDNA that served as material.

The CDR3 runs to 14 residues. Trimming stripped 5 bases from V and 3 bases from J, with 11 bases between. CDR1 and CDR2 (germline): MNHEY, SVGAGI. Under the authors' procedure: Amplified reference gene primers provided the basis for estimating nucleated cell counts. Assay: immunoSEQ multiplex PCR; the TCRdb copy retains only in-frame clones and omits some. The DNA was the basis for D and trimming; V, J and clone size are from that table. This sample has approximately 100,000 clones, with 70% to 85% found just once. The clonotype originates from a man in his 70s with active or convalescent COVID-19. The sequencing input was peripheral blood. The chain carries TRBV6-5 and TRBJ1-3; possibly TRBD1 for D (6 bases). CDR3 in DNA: TGTGCCAGCAGTCGGGGGGCGAGTGGAAACACCATATATTTT. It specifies CASSRGASGNTIYF.